One sample yielded the 10 T cell receptor beta chains listed below, sequenced in a study of blood T cell repertoires in COVID-19. Some clones are missing from TCRdb's copy, which holds only in-frame ones; the method was immunoSEQ multiplex PCR. The repertoire consists of some 300,000 clones, with around 81% occurring once and the leading ten covering approximately 3.8%. The sequenced sample was peripheral blood. These receptors all come from a woman in her forties or fifties with active or convalescent COVID-19.

This CDR3 is CASSQRGTNYEQYF. The CDR3 DNA follows: TGTGCCAGCAGCCAAAGGGGGACTAACTACGAGCAGTACTTC. The chain carries TRBV3-1 (or the pseudogene TRBV3-2) and TRBJ2-7; perhaps TRBD2 as D (7 bases). Trimming took 2 bases from V and 3 from J, leaving 11 bases between them. Germline V gene sequence: CDR1 LGHDT, CDR2 YNNKEL (reference sequence). This CDR3 contains 14 residues.

This chain uses TRBV7-3 with TRBJ2-2; 8 bases map to TRBD2. There are 17 residues in the CDR3. The ends lost 0 bases at V and 5 bases at J; junction bases unmatched: 8. Germline loops: CDR1 SGHTA, CDR2 FQGTGA. CDR3 protein: CASSLTAAGVSTGELFF. In DNA form, the CDR3 reads TGTGCCAGCAGCTTAACGGCAGCGGGAGTGTCTACCGGGGAGCTGTTTTTT.

CDR3: CASQERTVGYEQFF. The DNA of the CDR3 is TGTGCCAGCCAGGAGCGGACCGTGGGGTATGAGCAGTTCTTC. V usage is TRBV2 and J usage is TRBJ2-1; D possibly corresponds to TRBD2 (5 bases). Trimming pared 8 bases from V and 8 bases from J, leaving 19 bases between. CDR3 length: 14 amino acids. In germline, CDR1 is SNHLY, CDR2 FYNNEI.

This clone was detected only once. V and J are TRBV2 and TRBJ2-7, with TRBD1 identical over 7 bases. V dropped 1 base and J dropped 3; count of bases not matched to a gene: 6. The CDR3 length is 15 residues. Germline CDR1 SNHLY, CDR2 FYNNEI. The CDR3 loop is CASSEGSRQGYEQYF. CDR3 DNA: TGTGCCAGCAGTGAAGGGTCGCGACAGGGCTACGAGCAGTACTTC. Full variable domain (missing parts from reference TRBV2 and TRBJ2-7): EPEVTQTPSHQVTQMGQEVILRCVPISNHLYFYWYRQILGQKVEFLVSFYNNEISEKSEIFDDQFSVERPDGSNFTLKIRSTKLEDSAMYFCASSEGSRQGYEQYFGPGTRLTVT.

J is TRBJ1-2 and V is TRBV4-2; D may be TRBD1 (6 bases). Deletions cut 0 bases from V and 0 bases from J, with 11 bases between. The CDR3 extends over 16 amino acids. Germline CDR1 is LGHNA and CDR2 is YNFKEQ. The CDR3 loop reads CASSQDLQGSNYGYTF. The CDR3, as DNA: TGTGCCAGCAGCCAAGACCTACAGGGTTCTAACTATGGCTACACCTTC.

V is TRBV6-5 and J is TRBJ1-2; 7 positions agree with TRBD1. Germline V gene data show CDR1 as MNHEY and CDR2 as SVGAGI. V lost 4 bases to trimming and J lost 4 bases; unmatched junction nucleotides: 3. The CDR3 runs to 13 residues. CDR3 protein: CASSLTGPYGYTF. DNA for the CDR3: TGTGCCAGCAGTTTGACAGGGCCCTATGGCTACACCTTC.

The chain combines TRBV7-8 with TRBJ1-5; D is unclear. CDR1 is SGHVS and CDR2 is FQNEAQ in the germline V gene. CDR3 size: 14 residues. V lost 0 bases to trimming and J lost 3 bases, with 6 bases between them. The CDR3 region is CASSLADSNQPQHF. DNA of the CDR3: TGTGCCAGCAGCTTAGCGGACTCCAATCAGCCCCAGCATTTT.

The chain combines TRBV30 with TRBJ2-7, with 9 positions matching TRBD1. V shed 1 base and J 6 bases; nucleotides not matched to a gene: 4. The CDR3 covers 13 residues. Germline V CDR1 and CDR2: GTSNPN, SVGIG (reference sequence). CDR3 in DNA: TGTGCCTGGAGTGGGGGACAGGGTGGCGAGCAGTACTTC. This sequence encodes CAWSGGQGGEQYF.

The rearrangement uses TRBV5-1 and TRBJ2-5; D perhaps matches TRBD2 (5 bases). CDR1 and CDR2 (germline): SGHRS, YFSETQ. This CDR3 is 13 amino acids long. Trimming removed 2 bases at V and 3 bases at J, with 8 bases between. CDR3 sequence (DNA): TGCGCCAGCAGCTTTGTCGGGGAAGAGACCCAGTACTTC. It yields the protein CASSFVGEETQYF.

The chain employs TRBV19 and TRBJ2-7; the D is unclear. CDR3 length: 11 amino acids. V was clipped by 5 bases and J by 1 base, with 3 bases between them. CDR1 is LNHDA and CDR2 is SQIVND in the germline V gene (reference sequence). CDR3 region: CASSHSYEQYF. In DNA, the CDR3 is TGTGCCAGTAGTCATTCCTACGAGCAGTACTTC.